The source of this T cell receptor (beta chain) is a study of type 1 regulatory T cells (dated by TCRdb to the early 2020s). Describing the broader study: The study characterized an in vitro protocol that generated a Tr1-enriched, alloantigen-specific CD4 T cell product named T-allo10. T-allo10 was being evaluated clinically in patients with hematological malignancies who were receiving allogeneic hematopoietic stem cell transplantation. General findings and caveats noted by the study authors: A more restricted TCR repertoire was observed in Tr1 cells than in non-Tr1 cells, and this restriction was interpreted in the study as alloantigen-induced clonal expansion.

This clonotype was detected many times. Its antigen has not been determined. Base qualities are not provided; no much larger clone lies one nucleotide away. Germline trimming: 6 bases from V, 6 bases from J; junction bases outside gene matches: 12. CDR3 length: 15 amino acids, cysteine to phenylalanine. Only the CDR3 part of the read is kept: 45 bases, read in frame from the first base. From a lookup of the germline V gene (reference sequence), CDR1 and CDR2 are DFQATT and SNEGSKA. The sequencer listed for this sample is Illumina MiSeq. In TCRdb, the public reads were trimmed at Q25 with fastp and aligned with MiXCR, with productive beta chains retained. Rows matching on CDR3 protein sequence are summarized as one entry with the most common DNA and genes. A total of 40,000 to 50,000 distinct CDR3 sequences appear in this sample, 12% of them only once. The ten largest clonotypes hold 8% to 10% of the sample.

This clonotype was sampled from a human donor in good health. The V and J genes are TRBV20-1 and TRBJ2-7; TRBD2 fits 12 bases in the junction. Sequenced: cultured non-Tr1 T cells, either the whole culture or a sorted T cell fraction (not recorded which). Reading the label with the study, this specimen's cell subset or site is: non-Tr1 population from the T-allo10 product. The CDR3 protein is CSAGVLLAGGSEQYF. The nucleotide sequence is TGCAGTGCAGGGGTCCTACTAGCGGGAGGCTCCGAGCAGTACTTC.